The T cell receptor (beta chain) under discussion was sequenced for a study of vaccination effects on CD4 cells after COVID-19. The study, taken as a whole, reports: Convalescent patients were few in the study, and early post-infection timepoints were absent.

Per germline, CDR1 SEHNR and CDR2 FQNEAQ (reference sequence). The CDR3 is 11 residues long. The V end lost 4 bases, the J end lost 5 bases, and 5 bases lay between the germline ends. Assay used: immunoSEQ multiplex PCR; TCRdb lists only in-frame clones, some missing. The table shows tens of thousands of clones, with more than 70% occurring only once. Ahead of sequencing, the ViraFEST assay grew antigen-specific CD4+ T cells using viral peptide pools. The culture ran for roughly ten days, and then CD4+ T cells were isolated. Vaccine recipients had no previous SARS-CoV-2 infection; their nucleocapsid antibodies were negative. They grew approximately 2.1 million PBMC in each well, adding around 10 IU/ml IL-2 and about 9.9 ug/ml peptides. Cultures got half-medium changes with IL-2 on days 3 and 7. Comment on this clone: Its target is not known.

The source is a human donor who received a COVID-19 vaccine. This chain joins TRBV7-9 and TRBJ2-5; D gene ambiguous. This specimen consisted of CD4+ T cells from PBMCs cultured with SARS-CoV-2 spike peptides, obtained before COVID-19 vaccination. The CDR3 DNA reads as TGTGCCAGCAGCTGGGTGGAGACCCAGTACTTC. It codes for CASSWVETQYF.